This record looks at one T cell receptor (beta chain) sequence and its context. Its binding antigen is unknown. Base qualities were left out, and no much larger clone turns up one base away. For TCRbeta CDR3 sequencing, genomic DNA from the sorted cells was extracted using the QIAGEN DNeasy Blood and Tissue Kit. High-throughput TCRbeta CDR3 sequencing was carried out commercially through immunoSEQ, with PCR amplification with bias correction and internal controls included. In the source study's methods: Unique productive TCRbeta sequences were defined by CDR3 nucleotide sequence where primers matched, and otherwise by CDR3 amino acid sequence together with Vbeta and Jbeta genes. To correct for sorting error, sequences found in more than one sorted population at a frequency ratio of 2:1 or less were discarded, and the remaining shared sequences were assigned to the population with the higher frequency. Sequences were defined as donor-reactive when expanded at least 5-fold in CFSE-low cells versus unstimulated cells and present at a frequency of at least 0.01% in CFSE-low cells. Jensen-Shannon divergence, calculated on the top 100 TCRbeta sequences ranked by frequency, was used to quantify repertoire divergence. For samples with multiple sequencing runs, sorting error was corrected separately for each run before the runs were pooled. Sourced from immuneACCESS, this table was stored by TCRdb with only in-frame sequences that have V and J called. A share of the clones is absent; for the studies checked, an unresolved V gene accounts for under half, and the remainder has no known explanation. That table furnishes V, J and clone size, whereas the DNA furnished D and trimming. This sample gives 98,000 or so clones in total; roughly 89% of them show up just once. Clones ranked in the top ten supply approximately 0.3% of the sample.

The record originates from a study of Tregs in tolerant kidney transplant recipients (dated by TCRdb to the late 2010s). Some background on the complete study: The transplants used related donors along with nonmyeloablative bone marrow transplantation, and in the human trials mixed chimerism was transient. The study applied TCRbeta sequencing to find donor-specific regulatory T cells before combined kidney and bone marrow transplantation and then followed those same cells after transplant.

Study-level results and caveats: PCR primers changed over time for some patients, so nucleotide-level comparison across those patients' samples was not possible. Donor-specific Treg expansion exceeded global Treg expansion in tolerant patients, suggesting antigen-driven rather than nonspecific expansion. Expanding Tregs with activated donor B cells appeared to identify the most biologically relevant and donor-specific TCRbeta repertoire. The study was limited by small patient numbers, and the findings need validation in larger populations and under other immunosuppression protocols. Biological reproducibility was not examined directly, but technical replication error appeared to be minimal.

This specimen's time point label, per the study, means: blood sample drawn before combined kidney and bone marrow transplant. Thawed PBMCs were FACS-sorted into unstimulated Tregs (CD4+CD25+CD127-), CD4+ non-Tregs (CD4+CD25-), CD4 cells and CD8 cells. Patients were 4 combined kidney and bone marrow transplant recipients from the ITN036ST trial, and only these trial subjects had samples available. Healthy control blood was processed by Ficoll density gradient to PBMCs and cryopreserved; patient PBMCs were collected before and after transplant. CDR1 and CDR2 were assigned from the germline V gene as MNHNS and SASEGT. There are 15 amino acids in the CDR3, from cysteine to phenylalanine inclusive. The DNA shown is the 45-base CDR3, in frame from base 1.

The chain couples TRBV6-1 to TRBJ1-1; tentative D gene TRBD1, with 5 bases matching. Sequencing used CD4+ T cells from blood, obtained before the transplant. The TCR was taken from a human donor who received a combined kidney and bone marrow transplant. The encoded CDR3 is CASKPGGPLRAEAFF. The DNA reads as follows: TGTGCGTCAAAGCCGGGGGGTCCTCTTCGGGCTGAAGCTTTCTTT.